The clone carrying this TCR beta chain showed up many times. The antigen is unknown. These data are taken from a study of CD8 T cells in ankylosing spondylitis. Germline trimming cut 6 bases from V and 7 bases from J; bases unmatched to any gene: 11. CDR3 length: 15 amino acids. The TCR beta libraries were generated through quantitative 5'-RACE incorporating molecular barcodes. TCRdb itself ran the 5' RACE reads through MiXCR, one entry per CDR3 protein. There are 200,000 to 300,000 distinct CDR3 sequences in the sample; around 7.8% occur only once, and under 7.5% lies in the top ten. Broader study findings: In ankylosing spondylitis blood, a motif of seven to nine highly homologous TCR beta variants appeared characteristic. Earlier studies detected some motif variants in reactive arthritis synovial fluid and blood. The clones that were linked to disease were reported to be significantly enriched in matched synovial fluid samples from ankylosing spondylitis patients.

The receptor was derived from a male donor with ankylosing spondylitis or in good health (not recorded which). The gene calls are TRBV12-3 or TRBV12-4 and TRBJ1-4; 7 bases match TRBD1. The sample was blood, either unsorted or a sorted T cell fraction (not recorded which). CDR3: CASSPGTVGFEKLFF. In nucleotides, the CDR3 is TGTGCCAGCAGCCCAGGGACAGTGGGCTTTGAAAAACTGTTTTTT.